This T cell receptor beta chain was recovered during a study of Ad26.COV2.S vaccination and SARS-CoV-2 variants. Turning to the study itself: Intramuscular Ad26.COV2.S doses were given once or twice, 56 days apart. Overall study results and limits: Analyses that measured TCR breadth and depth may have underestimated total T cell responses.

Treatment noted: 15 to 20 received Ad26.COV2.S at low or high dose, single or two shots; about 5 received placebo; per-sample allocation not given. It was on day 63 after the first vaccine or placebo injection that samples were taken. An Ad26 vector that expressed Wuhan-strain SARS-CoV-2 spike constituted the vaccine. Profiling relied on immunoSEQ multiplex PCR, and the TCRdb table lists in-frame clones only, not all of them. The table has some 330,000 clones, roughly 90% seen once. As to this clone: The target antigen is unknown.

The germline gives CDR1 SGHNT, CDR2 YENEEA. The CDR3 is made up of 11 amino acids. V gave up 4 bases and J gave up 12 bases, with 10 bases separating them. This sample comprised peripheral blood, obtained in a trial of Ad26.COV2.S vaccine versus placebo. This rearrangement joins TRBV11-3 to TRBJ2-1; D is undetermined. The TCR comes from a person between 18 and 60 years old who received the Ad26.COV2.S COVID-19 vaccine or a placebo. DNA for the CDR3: TGTGCCAGCAGCTCAGGAATGGGGCAGTTCTTC. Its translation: CASSSGMGQFF.